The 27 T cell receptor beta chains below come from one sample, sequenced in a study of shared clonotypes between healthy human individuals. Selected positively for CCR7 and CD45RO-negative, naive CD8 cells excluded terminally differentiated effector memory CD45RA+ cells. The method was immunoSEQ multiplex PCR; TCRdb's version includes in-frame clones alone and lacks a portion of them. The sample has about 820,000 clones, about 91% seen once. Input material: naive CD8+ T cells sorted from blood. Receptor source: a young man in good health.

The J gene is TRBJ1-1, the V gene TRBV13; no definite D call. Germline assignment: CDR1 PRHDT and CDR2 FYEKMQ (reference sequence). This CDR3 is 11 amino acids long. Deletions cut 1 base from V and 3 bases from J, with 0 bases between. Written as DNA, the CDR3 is TGTGCCAGCAGCTTAGACACTGAAGCTTTCTTT. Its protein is CASSLDTEAFF.

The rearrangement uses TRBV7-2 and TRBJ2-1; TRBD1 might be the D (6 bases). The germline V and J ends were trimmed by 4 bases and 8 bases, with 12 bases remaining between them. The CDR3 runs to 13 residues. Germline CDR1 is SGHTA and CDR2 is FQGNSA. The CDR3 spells CASSSQGWDEQFF. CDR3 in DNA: TGTGCCAGCAGCTCACAGGGTTGGGATGAGCAGTTCTTC.

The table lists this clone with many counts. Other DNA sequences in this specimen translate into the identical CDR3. As DNA, the CDR3 is TGTGCCAGCAGCCAAGATGTCGGGTCCCTAGCGGGAGGCAATGAGCAGTTCTTC. This gives the protein CASSQDVGSLAGGNEQFF. This chain links TRBV14 with TRBJ2-1, with 11 bases lining up with TRBD2. The CDR3 totals 18 residues. The ends lost 0 bases at V and 6 bases at J; junction bases unmatched: 10. Per germline, CDR1 SGHDN and CDR2 FVKESK.

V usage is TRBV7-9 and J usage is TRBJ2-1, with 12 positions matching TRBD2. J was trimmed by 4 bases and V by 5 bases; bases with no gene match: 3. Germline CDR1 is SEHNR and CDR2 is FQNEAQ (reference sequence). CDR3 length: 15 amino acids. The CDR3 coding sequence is TGTGCCAGCAGCCCTAGCGGGAGGGTATACAATGAGCAGTTCTTC. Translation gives CASSPSGRVYNEQFF.

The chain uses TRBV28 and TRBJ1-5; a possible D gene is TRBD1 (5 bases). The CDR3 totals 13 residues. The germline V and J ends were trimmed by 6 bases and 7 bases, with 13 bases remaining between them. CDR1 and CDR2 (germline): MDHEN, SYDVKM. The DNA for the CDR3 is TGTGCCAGCAGACCCAGGGTCCCCCAGCCCCAGCATTTT. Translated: CASRPRVPQPQHF.

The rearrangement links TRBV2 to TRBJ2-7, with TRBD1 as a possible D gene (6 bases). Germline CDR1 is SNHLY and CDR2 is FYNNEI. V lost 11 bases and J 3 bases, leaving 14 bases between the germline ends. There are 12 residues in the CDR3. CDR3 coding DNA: TGTGCCGGAAAGGGACACTACTACGAGCAGTACTTC. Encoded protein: CAGKGHYYEQYF.

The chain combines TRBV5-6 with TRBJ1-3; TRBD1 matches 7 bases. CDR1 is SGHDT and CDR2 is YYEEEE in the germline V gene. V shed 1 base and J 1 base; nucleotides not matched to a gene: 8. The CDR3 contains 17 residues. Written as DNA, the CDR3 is TGTGCCAGCAGCTTGATCTGGACAGGCCGGTCTGGAAACACCATATATTTT. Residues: CASSLIWTGRSGNTIYF.

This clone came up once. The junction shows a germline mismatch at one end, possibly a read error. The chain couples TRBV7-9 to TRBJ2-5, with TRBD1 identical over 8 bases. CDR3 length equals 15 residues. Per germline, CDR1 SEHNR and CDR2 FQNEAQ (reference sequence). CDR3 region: CASTLLQGERETQYF. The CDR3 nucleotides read TGTGCCAGCACCTTACTACAGGGGGAGAGGGAGACCCAGTACTTC.

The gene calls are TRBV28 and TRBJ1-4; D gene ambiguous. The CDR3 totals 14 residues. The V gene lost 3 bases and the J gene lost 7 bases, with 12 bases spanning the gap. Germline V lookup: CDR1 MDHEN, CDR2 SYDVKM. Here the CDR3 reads CASSFPGDGEKLFF. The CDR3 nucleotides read TGTGCCAGCAGTTTTCCCGGGGATGGTGAAAAACTGTTTTTT.

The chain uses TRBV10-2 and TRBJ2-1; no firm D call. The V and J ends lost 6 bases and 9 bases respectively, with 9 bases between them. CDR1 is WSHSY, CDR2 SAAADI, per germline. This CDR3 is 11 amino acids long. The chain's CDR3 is CASRNPTEQFF. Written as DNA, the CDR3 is TGCGCCAGCAGGAACCCCACTGAGCAGTTCTTC.

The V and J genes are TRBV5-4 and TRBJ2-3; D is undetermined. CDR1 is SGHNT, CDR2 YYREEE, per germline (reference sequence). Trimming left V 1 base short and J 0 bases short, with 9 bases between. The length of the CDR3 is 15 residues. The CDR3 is CASSLRAASTDTQYF. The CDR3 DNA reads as TGTGCCAGCAGCTTGAGGGCAGCTAGCACAGATACGCAGTATTTT.

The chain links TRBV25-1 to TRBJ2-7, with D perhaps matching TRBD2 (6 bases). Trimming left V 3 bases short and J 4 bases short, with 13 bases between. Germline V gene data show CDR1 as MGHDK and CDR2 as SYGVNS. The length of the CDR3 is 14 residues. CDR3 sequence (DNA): TGTGCCAGCAGTGAGACTAGGGTCTCTTACGAGCAGTACTTC. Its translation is CASSETRVSYEQYF.

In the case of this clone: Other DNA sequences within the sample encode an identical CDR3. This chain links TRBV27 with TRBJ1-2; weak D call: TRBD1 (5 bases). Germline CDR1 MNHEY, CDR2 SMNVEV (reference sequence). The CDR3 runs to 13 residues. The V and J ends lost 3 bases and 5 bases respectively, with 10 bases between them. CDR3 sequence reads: CASSFGTGYGYTF. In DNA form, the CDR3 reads TGTGCCAGCAGTTTTGGAACAGGATATGGCTACACCTTC.

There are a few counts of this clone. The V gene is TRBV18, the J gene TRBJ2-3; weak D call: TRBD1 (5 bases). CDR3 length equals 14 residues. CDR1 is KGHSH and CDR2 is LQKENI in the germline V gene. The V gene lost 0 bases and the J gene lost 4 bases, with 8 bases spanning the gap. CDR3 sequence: CASSPPGEADTQYF. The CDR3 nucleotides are TGTGCCAGCTCACCACCAGGGGAAGCAGATACGCAGTATTTT.

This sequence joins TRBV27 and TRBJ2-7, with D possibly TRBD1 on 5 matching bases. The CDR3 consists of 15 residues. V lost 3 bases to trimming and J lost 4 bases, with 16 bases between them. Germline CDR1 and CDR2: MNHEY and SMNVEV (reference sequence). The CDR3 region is CASSFLGQPGYEQYF. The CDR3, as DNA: TGTGCCAGCAGTTTTTTGGGGCAGCCAGGGTACGAGCAGTACTTC.

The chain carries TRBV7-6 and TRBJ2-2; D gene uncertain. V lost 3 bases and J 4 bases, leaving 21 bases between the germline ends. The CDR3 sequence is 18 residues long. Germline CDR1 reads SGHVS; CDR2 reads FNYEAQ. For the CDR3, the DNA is TGTGCCAGCAGCTTCTCACCCAAAAGTACCGTCTCCACCGGGGAGCTGTTTTTT. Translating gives CASSFSPKSTVSTGELFF.

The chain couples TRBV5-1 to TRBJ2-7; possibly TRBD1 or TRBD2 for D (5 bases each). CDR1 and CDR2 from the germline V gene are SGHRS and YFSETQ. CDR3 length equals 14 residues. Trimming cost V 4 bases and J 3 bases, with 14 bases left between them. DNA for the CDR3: TGCGCCAGCAGCCTTGGACTGGGGGACTACGAGCAGTACTTC. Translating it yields CASSLGLGDYEQYF. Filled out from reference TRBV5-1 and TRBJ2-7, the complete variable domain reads KAGVTQTPRYLIKTRGQQVTLSCSPISGHRSVSWYQQTPGQGLQFLFEYFSETQRNKGNFPGRFSGRQFSNSRSEMNVSTLELGDSALYLCASSLGLGDYEQYFGPGTRLTVT.

CDR3 protein: CASSIIAGSTDTQYF. CDR3 nucleotide sequence: TGTGCCAGTAGTATAATAGCAGGGAGCACAGATACGCAGTATTTT. V and J are TRBV19 and TRBJ2-3, with TRBD1 as a possible D gene (5 bases). Trimming cost V 2 bases and J 0 bases, with 9 bases left between them. Germline lookup yields CDR1 LNHDA and CDR2 SQIVND (reference sequence). The CDR3 is 15 residues long.

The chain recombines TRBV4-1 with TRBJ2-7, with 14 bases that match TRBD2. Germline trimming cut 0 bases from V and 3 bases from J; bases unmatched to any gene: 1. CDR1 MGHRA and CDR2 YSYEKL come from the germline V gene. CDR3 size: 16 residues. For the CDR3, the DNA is TGCGCCAGCAGCCAAGAGGGGACTAGCGGGGGCTACGAGCAGTACTTC. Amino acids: CASSQEGTSGGYEQYF.

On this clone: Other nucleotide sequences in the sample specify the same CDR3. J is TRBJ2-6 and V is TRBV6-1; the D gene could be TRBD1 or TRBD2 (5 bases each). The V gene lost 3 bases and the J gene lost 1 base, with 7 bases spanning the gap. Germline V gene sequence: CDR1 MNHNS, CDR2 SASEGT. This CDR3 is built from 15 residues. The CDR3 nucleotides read TGTGCCAGCAGTGAGGGGGATTCTGGGGCCAACGTCCTGACTTTC. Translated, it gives CASSEGDSGANVLTF.

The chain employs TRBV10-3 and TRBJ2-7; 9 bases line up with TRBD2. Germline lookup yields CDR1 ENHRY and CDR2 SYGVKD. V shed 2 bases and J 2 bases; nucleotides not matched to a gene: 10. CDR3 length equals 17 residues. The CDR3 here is CAISEPLTGTSTYEQYF. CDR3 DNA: TGTGCCATCAGTGAGCCCCTAACCGGGACTAGCACCTACGAGCAGTACTTC.

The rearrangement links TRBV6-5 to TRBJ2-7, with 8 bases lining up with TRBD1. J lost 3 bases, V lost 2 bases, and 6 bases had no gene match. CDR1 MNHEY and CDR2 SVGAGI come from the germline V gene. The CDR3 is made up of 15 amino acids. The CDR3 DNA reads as TGTGCCAGCAGTTACGTTACAGGGGGTTACTACGAGCAGTACTTC. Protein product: CASSYVTGGYYEQYF.

Written as DNA, the CDR3 is TGTGCCAGCAGCCAGTACTACCAGGGAAATGAGCAGTTCTTC. Residues: CASSQYYQGNEQFF. The chain links TRBV14 to TRBJ2-1; the D gene is possibly TRBD1 (5 bases). The CDR3 has 14 residues. Germline CDR1 is SGHDN and CDR2 is FVKESK. V lost 3 bases and J lost 7, with 13 bases in between.

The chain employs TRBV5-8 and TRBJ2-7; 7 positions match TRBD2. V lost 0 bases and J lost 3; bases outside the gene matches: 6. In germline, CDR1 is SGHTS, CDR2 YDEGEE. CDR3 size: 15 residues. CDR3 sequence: CASSLEKRGYYEQYF. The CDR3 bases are TGTGCCAGCAGCTTGGAGAAGCGGGGATACTACGAGCAGTACTTC.

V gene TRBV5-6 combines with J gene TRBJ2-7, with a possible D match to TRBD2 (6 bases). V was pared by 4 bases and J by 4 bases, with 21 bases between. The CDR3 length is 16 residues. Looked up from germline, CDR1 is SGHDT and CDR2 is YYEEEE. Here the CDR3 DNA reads TGTGCCAGCAGCGAATCCTTTGCGGGACCTCGATACGAGCAGTACTTC. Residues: CASSESFAGPRYEQYF.

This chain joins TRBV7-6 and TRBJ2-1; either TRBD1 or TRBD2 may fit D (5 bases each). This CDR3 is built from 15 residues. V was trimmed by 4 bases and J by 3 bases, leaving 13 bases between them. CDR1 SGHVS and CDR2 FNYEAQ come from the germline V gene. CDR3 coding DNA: TGTGCCAGCAGCTACCGGGACGGCGACTACAATGAGCAGTTCTTC. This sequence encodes CASSYRDGDYNEQFF.

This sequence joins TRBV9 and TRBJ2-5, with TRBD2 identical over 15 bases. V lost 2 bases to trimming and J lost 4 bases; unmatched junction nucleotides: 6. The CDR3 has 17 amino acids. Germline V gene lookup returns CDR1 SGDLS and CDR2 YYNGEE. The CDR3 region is CASSVRTSGRAGETQYF. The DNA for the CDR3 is TGTGCCAGCAGCGTCAGGACTAGCGGGAGGGCCGGAGAGACCCAGTACTTC.